This T cell receptor (beta chain) was captured by sequencing in a study of blood T cell repertoires in COVID-19. The CDR3 covers 15 residues. The ends were cut back, 0 bases at V and 4 bases at J, with 11 bases in the middle. CDR1 and CDR2 (germline): LNHDA, SQIVND (reference sequence). The repertoire was sequenced with immunoSEQ multiplex PCR; TCRdb's copy has only in-frame clones and lacks some. This sample yields 180,000 or so clones, of which about 79% are seen a single time; over 12% belongs to the top ten. The sequencing input was PBMCs or T cells enriched from blood (not recorded which). This clonotype originated in a man between 45 and 60 years old who had recovered from COVID-19. The chain employs TRBV19 and TRBJ2-3; a possible D gene is TRBD2 (7 bases). CDR3 sequence reads: CASSIDLGGADTQYF. CDR3 bases: TGTGCCAGTAGTATAGATCTAGGGGGGGCAGATACGCAGTATTTT.